This paragraph covers one T cell receptor (beta chain) sequence. Its specificity is not known. This sample's time point: patch test 2, 6 weeks after DPC sensitization. Treatment: therapeutic diphenylcyclopropenone sensitization with weekly scalp DPC. This entry is derived from a study of human T cells and chemical hapten exposure. As for the study in general: Across samples, TCR yields varied, mostly owing to small differences in pooled library volumes. General study points: Higher patch test scores went with higher counts of PT1 expanded TCRs.

One entry per CDR3 protein, called by TCRdb with MiXCR from the RACE reads. Of about 73,000 distinct CDR3 sequences in the sample, approximately 9% were seen once. The CDR3 is made up of 16 amino acids. Trimming removed 1 base from V and 0 bases from J; junction bases left unmatched: 0. Germline CDR1 reads MGHRA; CDR2 reads YSYEKL. The clonotype was recovered from a woman in her fifties or sixties with alopecia areata. Some clones in this sample may be carry-over from other donors' samples. Sequenced here: whole blood, sampled in connection with sensitization to the hapten diphenylcyclopropenone (DPC). The chain employs TRBV4-1 and TRBJ1-4, with 9 bases lining up with TRBD1. The CDR3 is CASSQGQGATNEKLFF. CDR3 DNA: TGCGCCAGCAGCCAAGGACAGGGGGCAACTAATGAAAAACTGTTTTTT.